The present T cell receptor (beta chain) was sequenced within a study of blood T cells in healthy people across ages. Study conclusions and caveats: Versus aged donors, long-lived donors had higher diversity and more naive CD4+ cells. Estimates of total diversity, which came from one million sequenced T cells, were considered to be underestimates.

Per-sample PBMC isolation yielded at least 7 million cells. Per sample, no less than 5 micrograms of total RNA were extracted. Through a sample-barcoded 5' primer and a J-beta primer mix, a second PCR was run for roughly 7 to 12 cycles. TCRdb re-called the 5' RACE reads through MiXCR, storing one row per CDR3 protein. The sample lists around 1.5 million distinct CDR3 sequences; roughly 59% were seen once. Trimming shortened V by 3 bases and J by 7 bases, and 13 bases separated the two germline ends. The CDR3 loop spans 14 amino acids. In the case of this clonotype: Antigen: not known.

Material for sequencing was blood. The chain has TRBV12-3 or TRBV12-4 and TRBJ2-1; no clear D gene. The receptor was isolated from a man aged 18 to 30 in good health. This CDR3 is CASSFGQLGNEQFF. The CDR3 DNA is TGTGCCAGCAGTTTTGGTCAGCTCGGAAATGAGCAGTTCTTC.